One and the same sample provided the 21 T cell receptor beta chains below, sequenced in a study of human T cells and chemical hapten exposure. TCRdb called the RACE reads again in MiXCR, with one record for every CDR3 protein. The table includes around 300,000 distinct CDR3 sequences, 4.5% to 7% detected once. Sample time point: pre-sensitization, week 0. Treatment described: therapeutic diphenylcyclopropenone sensitization with weekly scalp DPC. The sample here was whole blood, taken in connection with sensitization to the hapten diphenylcyclopropenone (DPC). The receptor source for this set is a woman between 18 and 29 years old with alopecia areata. Some clones in this sample may be carry-over from other donors' samples.

The chain links TRBV5-5 to TRBJ1-2, with a weak D call TRBD1 (6 bases). Germline V gives CDR1 SGHKS, CDR2 YYEKEE (reference sequence). Trimming removed 4 bases from V and 1 base from J, with 17 bases in between. This CDR3 spans 16 amino acids. CDR3 in DNA: TGTGCCAGCAGCATCCTGACAGGAGCGTTTAACTATGGCTACACCTTC. Its protein is CASSILTGAFNYGYTF. Full variable domain (rest looked up from reference TRBV5-5 and TRBJ1-2): DAGVTQSPTHLIKTRGQQVTLRCSPISGHKSVSWYQQVLGQGPQFIFQYYEKEERGRGNFPDRFSARQFPNYSSELNVNALLLGDSALYLCASSILTGAFNYGYTFGSGTRLTVV.

This chain links TRBV27 with TRBJ2-2; no clear D gene. The CDR3 covers 11 residues. V was trimmed by 7 bases and J by 4 bases, leaving 4 bases between them. The germline V gene encodes CDR1 MNHEY and CDR2 SMNVEV (reference sequence). CDR3 sequence reads: CASTGTGELFF. CDR3 in DNA: TGTGCCAGCACGGGCACCGGGGAGCTGTTTTTT.

This clonotype was found a few times. The chain couples TRBV18 to TRBJ2-5; D is perhaps TRBD2 (6 bases). CDR3 length: 14 residues. From germline, CDR1 is KGHSH and CDR2 LQKENI. Between the trimmed V and J ends, which lost 2 bases and 3 bases, there was a span of 10 bases. This CDR3 reads CASSPSTSEETQYF. CDR3 sequence (DNA): TGTGCCAGCTCACCATCGACTAGTGAAGAGACCCAGTACTTC.

This clonotype showed up just a few times. The chain employs TRBV6-2 or TRBV6-3 and TRBJ2-5, with 8 bases fitting TRBD1. Losses at the gene ends were 7 bases for V and 5 bases for J; bases not matched to a gene: 9. Germline V gene sequence: CDR1 MNHEY, CDR2 SVGEGT. This CDR3 has 14 amino acids. CDR3 protein: CASTTGTGVETQYF. CDR3 DNA sequence: TGTGCCAGCACCACCGGGACAGGCGTCGAGACCCAGTACTTC.

This chain joins TRBV6-2 or TRBV6-3 and TRBJ1-2; no clear D gene. There are 15 residues in the CDR3. Germline-derived CDR1 and CDR2 are MNHEY and SVGEGT. With 5 bases removed from V and 4 bases from J, the gap between germline ends came to 17 bases. The CDR3 loop reads CASSLNPRELYGYTF. CDR3 nucleotides: TGTGCCAGCAGTCTAAACCCCCGGGAGCTCTATGGCTACACCTTC.

Ten or more counts support this clonotype. The CDR3 here is CASSTRGTEAFF. CDR3 DNA sequence: TGTGCCAGCAGTACCCGAGGGACTGAAGCTTTCTTT. The chain carries TRBV6-2 or TRBV6-3 and TRBJ1-1, with D unresolved. The CDR3 contains 12 residues. Germline V lookup: CDR1 MNHEY, CDR2 SVGEGT. With 5 bases removed from V and 5 bases from J, the gap between germline ends came to 9 bases.

This clonotype was counted many times. The gene calls are TRBV6-5 and TRBJ1-5; no definite D call. The germline CDR1 and CDR2 sequences are MNHEY and SVGAGI. The CDR3 contains 14 residues. V was cut by 4 bases and J by 2 bases, with 9 bases left in between. This chain's CDR3 is CASSLGYGNQPQHF. The CDR3 bases are TGTGCCAGCAGTTTGGGGTACGGCAATCAGCCCCAGCATTTT.

The chain uses TRBV5-1 and TRBJ2-7; D might be TRBD1 (6 bases). Trimming shortened V by 2 bases and J by 5 bases, and 17 bases separated the two germline ends. CDR1 and CDR2 (germline): SGHRS, YFSETQ. The CDR3 loop spans 15 amino acids. The CDR3 sequence: CASSFFLGAPHEQYF. The CDR3 coding sequence is TGCGCCAGCAGCTTTTTTCTGGGGGCCCCCCACGAGCAGTACTTC.

The chain is built from TRBV20-1 and TRBJ1-3; TRBD1 is a possible D gene (5 bases). This CDR3 contains 12 residues. Germline V gene lookup returns CDR1 DFQATT and CDR2 SNEGSKA (reference sequence). Trimming removed 4 bases from V and 2 bases from J, with 6 bases in between. The CDR3 sequence: CSAMGPGNTIYF. Written as DNA, the CDR3 is TGCAGTGCTATGGGACCTGGAAACACCATATATTTT.

The V and J genes are TRBV12-3 or TRBV12-4 and TRBJ1-5, with TRBD1 as a possible D gene (6 bases). The CDR3 has 18 amino acids. The V and J ends lost 4 bases and 0 bases respectively, with 19 bases between them. Here the CDR3 reads CASSSSGETGHSNQPQHF. The CDR3 DNA is TGTGCCAGCAGTTCGAGTGGGGAGACAGGCCATAGCAATCAGCCCCAGCATTTT.

In its sample, this clonotype was seen a few times. The chain carries TRBV6-2 or TRBV6-3 and TRBJ1-2; no firm D call. The CDR3 extends over 15 amino acids. V lost 2 bases, J lost 2 bases, and 12 bases lay in between. From germline, CDR1 is MNHEY and CDR2 SVGEGT. The DNA for the CDR3 is TGTGCCAGCAGTTACGGTTTGGGCAACAACTATGGCTACACCTTC. Residues: CASSYGLGNNYGYTF.

This clonotype was picked up a small number of times. The genes are TRBV28 and TRBJ1-4; 9 bases are shared with TRBD1. Germline V gives CDR1 MDHEN, CDR2 SYDVKM. The CDR3 loop spans 12 amino acids. Losses at the gene ends were 9 bases for V and 8 bases for J; bases not matched to a gene: 4. The DNA of the CDR3 is TGTGCCAGTACCGGGACAGGGGAAAAACTGTTTTTT. Translation gives CASTGTGEKLFF.

The chain carries TRBV7-2 and TRBJ2-1; 7 bases align to TRBD2. This CDR3 region has 15 residues. Germline V CDR1 and CDR2: SGHTA, FQGNSA. With 5 bases clipped from V and 8 bases from J, the junction kept 12 bases outside the gene matches. CDR3 in DNA: TGTGCCAGCAGCCCGGCCTGGGGGGGTTTCGATGAGCAGTTCTTC. It encodes CASSPAWGGFDEQFF.

The sample holds a few counts of this clonotype. The chain employs TRBV7-2 and TRBJ2-1; D may be TRBD2 (7 bases). The germline V gene encodes CDR1 SGHTA and CDR2 FQGNSA. The germline V and J ends were trimmed by 1 base and 4 bases, with 14 bases remaining between them. The CDR3 has 16 amino acids. CDR3 region: CASSLVAGATYNEQFF. CDR3 DNA sequence: TGTGCCAGCAGCTTAGTGGCGGGGGCGACTTACAATGAGCAGTTCTTC.

This clonotype was counted many times. The V call is TRBV4-3, the J call TRBJ2-4; D is perhaps TRBD2 (5 bases). V lost 4 bases and J 9 bases, leaving 13 bases between the germline ends. The CDR3 has 13 residues. The germline V gene has CDR1 LGHNA and CDR2 YSLEER. This CDR3 reads CASSPSRVSIQYF. The CDR3 region has the DNA TGCGCCAGCAGCCCGTCGCGGGTCAGCATTCAGTACTTC.

In this sample, this clonotype turned up many times. The V and J genes are TRBV6-2 or TRBV6-3 and TRBJ2-1, with TRBD1 identical over 9 bases. After removal of 5 bases from V and 7 bases from J, the junction contained 9 bases not matched to a gene. The CDR3 spans 15 residues. CDR1 and CDR2 from the germline V gene are MNHEY and SVGEGT. The CDR3 loop reads CASSKPGQGINEQFF. CDR3 sequence (DNA): TGTGCCAGCAGTAAACCGGGACAGGGTATTAATGAGCAGTTCTTC.

There are a few counts of this clonotype. The V call is TRBV6-2 or TRBV6-3, the J call TRBJ1-1, with 8 bases lining up with TRBD1. The germline CDR1 and CDR2 sequences are MNHEY and SVGEGT. This CDR3 comprises 19 residues. After removal of 0 bases from V and 1 base from J, the junction contained 13 bases not matched to a gene. This chain's CDR3 is CASSYSTQGAELWNTEAFF. The CDR3 DNA is TGTGCCAGCAGTTACTCGACGCAGGGGGCGGAATTGTGGAACACTGAAGCTTTCTTT.

The chain is built from TRBV7-2 and TRBJ2-5, with 10 bases that match TRBD2. Germline lookup yields CDR1 SGHTA and CDR2 FQGNSA. The CDR3 runs to 15 residues. The V segment lost 3 bases and the J segment 10 bases; nucleotides outside the gene matches: 11. CDR3 protein: CASSFEGLAITDQYF. The CDR3 nucleotides read TGTGCCAGCAGCTTTGAGGGACTAGCGATCACAGACCAGTACTTC.

The V and J genes are TRBV20-1 and TRBJ1-5; D might be TRBD1 (5 bases). Trimming took off 1 base at V and 5 bases at J, with 12 bases between the two ends. Looked up from germline, CDR1 is DFQATT and CDR2 is SNEGSKA (reference sequence). The CDR3 runs to 14 residues. The DNA of the CDR3 is TGCAGTGCTAGAGTGAGCTGGGGGGATCAGCCCCAGCATTTT. This gives the protein CSARVSWGDQPQHF.

The chain is built from TRBV14 and TRBJ2-1, with unresolved D. This CDR3 spans 11 amino acids. The V gene lost 1 base and the J gene lost 8 bases, with 3 bases spanning the gap. Germline loops: CDR1 SGHDN, CDR2 FVKESK. For the CDR3, the DNA is TGTGCCAGCAGCCAAGCTTATGAGCAGTTCTTC. Translation: CASSQAYEQFF.

As regards this clonotype: One junction end does not reproduce the germline sequence, and a read error may be involved. The chain is built from TRBV6-1 and TRBJ1-6, with unresolved D. Germline lookup yields CDR1 MNHNS and CDR2 SASEGT. This CDR3 comprises 15 residues. DNA of the CDR3: TGTGCCAGCATGTACGGATCGGGTTTTGATTCGCCCCTCCACTTT. It is translated as CASMYGSGFDSPLHF.